Reported below is one T cell receptor beta chain. This clone occurred a few times. Its specific antigen is unknown. No much larger clone exists at a distance of one base, and base qualities are not known. Buffy coats from 35 to 40 blood donors, supplied by the Finnish Red Cross blood service, were used as healthy controls. All TCR-sequenced material derived from peripheral blood: patient blood samples and healthy donor buffy coats. Peripheral blood mononuclear cells were isolated by Ficoll-Hypaque gradient centrifugation. CD4+ cells were magnetically purified from the buffy coats of healthy controls. The Gentra Puregene Cell and Tissue kit was used to extract genomic DNA, and a Qubit 2.0 fluorometer was used to measure the amount of genomic DNA. This specimen belongs to a study of STAT5B mutations in CD4+ large granular lymphocyte leukemia (dated 2022 in TCRdb). For context, the study as a whole: Among the healthy controls, the CDR3 'QG' motif was associated with a particular HLA allele. The study compared the TCRbeta repertoires of patients with CD4+ T-cell large granular lymphocyte leukemia against the TCRbeta repertoires of healthy blood donors. The purity of purified fractions was confirmed by flow cytometry on FACSCanto II or FACSVerse to exceed 95% among lymphocytes.

The immunoSEQ assay at survey resolution was applied to genomic DNA for sequencing of TCRbeta rearrangements. The authors processed their data as follows. A lowest detectable productive clonotype frequency of 2.59 x 10-5 was observed in the TCR sequencing data. Only productive TCRbeta rearrangements, meaning sequences that were complete and in-frame, were kept for the analyses. Simpson clonality, calculated in the immunoSEQ Analyzer version 3.0, was used as the measure of sample clonality. Clones were binned by frequency as very rare, small, medium, large (1-20%) or hyperexpanded (>20%). Generation probabilities were estimated with OLGA 1.2.3, V-gene circos plots were generated with VDJtools, specificities were searched for in VDJdb, and CDR3 motifs were identified with GLIPH. What TCRdb holds here is the immuneACCESS table cut down to in-frame rearrangements. Part of the clones is not present; checked against another copy, under half of the missing clones reflect an unresolved V gene, and the others are unexplained. The D gene and trimming were derived from the DNA, and the V and J assignments and clone size from that table. Counted in this sample were about 22,000 clones; 82% of them appeared once. About 8.6% of the sample goes to the ten largest clones.

General conclusions and limits of the study: The main leukemic clonotypes were found to be private to each patient, although about 25% of the main leukemic clonotypes were detected at low frequency in the non-leukemic repertoires of other patients. The data were not HLA-matched, and the higher clonality in CD4+ T-LGLL than in CD8+ T-LGLL could be due to the relatively small sample size. Compared with healthy CD4+ repertoires, CD4-sorted patient repertoires appeared more clonal, and this difference remained even after the putative leukemic clones were removed. TRBV06-family usage was enriched among the top patient clones (8/27) compared with healthy controls (2/35).

As encoded in the germline V gene, CDR1 is SNHLY while CDR2 is FYNNEI. Its CDR3 holds 11 amino acids, cysteine through phenylalanine. The sequence is cut down to CDR3 DNA, 33 bases in frame from base 1. V was cut back by 3 bases and J by 2 bases, leaving a gap of 2 bases between them. The chain is encoded by TRBV2 joined to TRBJ2-7; no D gene is confidently identified. Sequenced material: CD4+ T cells from blood buffy coats. The TCR originated in a human donor in good health. The CDR3 corresponds to CASSETYEQYF. DNA sequence: TGTGCCAGCAGTGAGACCTACGAGCAGTACTTC.